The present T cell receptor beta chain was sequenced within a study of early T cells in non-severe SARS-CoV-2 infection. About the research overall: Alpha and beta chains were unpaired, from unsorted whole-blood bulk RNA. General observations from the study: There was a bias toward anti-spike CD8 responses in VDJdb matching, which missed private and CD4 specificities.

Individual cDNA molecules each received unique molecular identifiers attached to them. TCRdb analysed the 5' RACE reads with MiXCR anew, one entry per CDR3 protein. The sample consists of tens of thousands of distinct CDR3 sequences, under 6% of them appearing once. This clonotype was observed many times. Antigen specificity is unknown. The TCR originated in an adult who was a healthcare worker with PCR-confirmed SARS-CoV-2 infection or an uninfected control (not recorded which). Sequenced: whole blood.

The CDR3 region is CSVEPSENYGYTF. CDR3 nucleotides: TGCAGCGTTGAACCGTCAGAAAACTATGGCTACACCTTC. The chain employs TRBV29-1 and TRBJ1-2; no clear D gene. Trimming removed 2 bases from V and 2 bases from J, with 9 bases in between. The CDR3 is 13 amino acids. The germline gives CDR1 SQVTM, CDR2 ANQGSEA. Together with reference TRBV29-1 and TRBJ1-2, the CDR3 gives the full variable domain: SAVISQKPSRDICQRGTSLTIQCQVDSQVTMMFWYRQQPGQSLTLIATANQGSEATYESGFVIDKFPISRPNLTFSTLTVSNMSPEDSSIYLCSVEPSENYGYTFGSGTRLTVV.